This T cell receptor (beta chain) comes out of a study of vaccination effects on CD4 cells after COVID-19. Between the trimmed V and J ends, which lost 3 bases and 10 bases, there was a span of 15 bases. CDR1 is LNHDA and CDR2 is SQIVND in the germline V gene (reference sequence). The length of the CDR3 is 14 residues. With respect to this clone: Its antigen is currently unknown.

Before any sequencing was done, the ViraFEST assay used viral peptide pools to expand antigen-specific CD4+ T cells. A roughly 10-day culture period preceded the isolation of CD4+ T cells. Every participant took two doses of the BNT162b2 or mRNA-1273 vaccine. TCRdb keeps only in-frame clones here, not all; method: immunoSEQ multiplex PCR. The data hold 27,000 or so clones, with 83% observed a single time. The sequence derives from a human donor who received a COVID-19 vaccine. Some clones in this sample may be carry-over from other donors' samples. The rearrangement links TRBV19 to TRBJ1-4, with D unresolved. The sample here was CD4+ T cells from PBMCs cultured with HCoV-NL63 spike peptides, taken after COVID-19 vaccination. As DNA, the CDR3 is TGTGCCAGTAGTATGGTCCGGGAGGGAGGAAAACTGTTTTTT. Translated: CASSMVREGGKLFF. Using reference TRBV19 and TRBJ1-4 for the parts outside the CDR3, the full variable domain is DGGITQSPKYLFRKEGQNVTLSCEQNLNHDAMYWYRQDPGQGLRLIYYSQIVNDFQKGDIAEGYSVSREKKESFPLTVTSAQKNPTAFYLCASSMVREGGKLFFGSGTQLSVL.